The next 18 T cell receptor beta chains were all read from a single sample in a study of CD8 T cells in ankylosing spondylitis (dated by TCRdb to about 2017). Findings and caveats that apply to the study as a whole: A TCR beta motif of fewer than 10 highly homologous amino acid variants appeared characteristic of blood from ankylosing spondylitis patients.

Library construction relied on 5' RACE. Sequencer: Illumina HiSeq 2500. TCRdb reprocessing: public reads trimmed at Q25 with fastp, clones called with MiXCR, in-frame beta chains kept. Each CDR3 protein appears once, grouped with its most common genes and DNA. Present in this sample are 450,000 to 550,000 distinct CDR3 sequences, about 5.2% of which were seen just once. The top ten clonotypes cover roughly 3.3% of the sample. These receptors are not linked to any known antigen. Sequencing input: blood, either unsorted or a sorted T cell fraction (not recorded which). The receptors shown here come from a male donor with ankylosing spondylitis.

This clonotype has at least ten counts. V gene TRBV12-3 or TRBV12-4 combines with J gene TRBJ1-4, with D possibly matching TRBD1 (5 bases). The CDR3 has 13 residues. Between the trimmed V and J ends, which lost 7 bases and 7 bases, there was a span of 13 bases. This CDR3 reads CASTGLRGEKLFF. CDR3 coding DNA: TGTGCCAGCACCGGTCTGAGGGGTGAAAAACTGTTTTTT.

Ten or more counts support this clonotype. The V and J genes are TRBV5-1 and TRBJ2-3; 10 nucleotides agree with TRBD2. This CDR3 has 17 amino acids. Trimming cost V 4 bases and J 5 bases; bases outside gene matches: 13. CDR1 and CDR2 from the germline V gene are SGHRS and YFSETQ. The CDR3 sequence: CASSPLPLAGVEDTQYF. The CDR3 DNA reads as TGCGCCAGCAGCCCCCTACCTCTAGCGGGAGTAGAAGATACGCAGTATTTT.

This clonotype was recorded at least ten times. V usage is TRBV7-9 and J usage is TRBJ2-7; D uncertain. The germline gives CDR1 SEHNR, CDR2 FQNEAQ (reference sequence). Trimming left V 5 bases short and J 0 bases short, with 20 bases between. The length of the CDR3 is 17 residues. DNA of the CDR3: TGTGCCAGCAGCCCCCCATTCCGGTGGCCCTACTCCTACGAGCAGTACTTC. It codes for CASSPPFRWPYSYEQYF.

This clonotype was picked up many times. The chain couples TRBV5-1 to TRBJ1-2; possible D gene TRBD1, 5 bases. V gave up 0 bases and J gave up 8 bases, with 17 bases separating them. The CDR3 has 15 residues. The germline gives CDR1 SGHRS, CDR2 YFSETQ. The CDR3 loop is CASSLASAAGPGYTF. The CDR3 bases are TGCGCCAGCAGCTTGGCCAGTGCGGCAGGGCCCGGCTACACCTTC.

This chain connects TRBV4-3 to TRBJ2-5; TRBD2 aligns across 9 bases. Germline assignment: CDR1 LGHNA and CDR2 YSLEER. This CDR3 is 15 amino acids long. Losses at the gene ends were 5 bases for V and 1 base for J; bases not matched to a gene: 5. CDR3 in amino acids: CASSETSGSQETQYF. The CDR3 DNA reads TGCGCCAGCAGCGAGACTAGCGGAAGCCAAGAGACCCAGTACTTC.

This chain uses TRBV7-2 with TRBJ2-3; D remains ambiguous. V was trimmed by 0 bases and J by 5 bases, leaving 12 bases between them. Germline loops: CDR1 SGHTA, CDR2 FQGNSA. The CDR3 totals 15 residues. CDR3 in amino acids: CASSLAPAGEDTQYF. In DNA form, the CDR3 reads TGTGCCAGCAGCTTAGCCCCCGCTGGGGAAGATACGCAGTATTTT.

Ten or more counts support this clonotype. The CDR3 bases are TGTGCCAGTCGAACCGGGGGGTACAATGAGCAGTTCTTC. Translation gives CASRTGGYNEQFF. The rearrangement uses TRBV27 and TRBJ2-1, with TRBD2 matching 7 bases. Losses at the gene ends were 9 bases for V and 4 bases for J; bases not matched to a gene: 6. The CDR3 contains 13 residues. Per the germline V gene, CDR1 is MNHEY and CDR2 is SMNVEV (reference sequence).

This clonotype was counted many times. The chain uses TRBV15 and TRBJ2-2; D might be TRBD2 (5 bases). This CDR3 has 13 amino acids. The germline gives CDR1 LNHNV, CDR2 YYDKDF (reference sequence). Between the trimmed V and J ends, which lost 9 bases and 5 bases, there was a span of 13 bases. The chain's CDR3 is CATSRGWTGELFF. For the CDR3, the DNA is TGTGCCACGAGCCGGGGATGGACCGGGGAGCTGTTTTTT.

This clonotype was seen many times. The chain carries TRBV6-5 and TRBJ1-1; D not certain. CDR1 MNHEY and CDR2 SVGAGI come from the germline V gene. Trimming cost V 6 bases and J 10 bases, with 15 bases left between them. The CDR3 is 12 residues long. DNA of the CDR3: TGTGCCAGCAGCCCTGGAACCTCCGTAGCTTTCTTT. Encoded protein: CASSPGTSVAFF.

The rearrangement links TRBV5-1 to TRBJ1-1; D ambiguous. In germline, CDR1 is SGHRS, CDR2 YFSETQ. The CDR3 extends over 14 amino acids. The CDR3 DNA reads as TGCGCTACAGCAACGAGACCAACGAACACTGAAGCTTTCTTT. This translates into CATATRPTNTEAFF.

There are many counts of this clonotype. The chain recombines TRBV29-1 with TRBJ2-1; D is perhaps TRBD1 (6 bases). The length of the CDR3 is 16 residues. Germline V gives CDR1 SQVTM, CDR2 ANQGSEA. Trimming removed 6 bases at V and 3 bases at J, with 21 bases between. The CDR3 sequence: CSVQGEVSRSYNEQFF. The CDR3 bases are TGCAGCGTACAGGGAGAAGTGTCCCGAAGCTACAATGAGCAGTTCTTC.

This clonotype appeared many times. V gene TRBV29-1 combines with J gene TRBJ2-5; 10 nucleotides align to TRBD1. The V and J ends lost 0 bases and 5 bases, in that order; junction bases with no gene match: 6. The CDR3 sequence is 15 residues long. CDR1 is SQVTM, CDR2 ANQGSEA, per germline. The CDR3 DNA reads TGCAGCGTTGAAGATCTAGGACAGGGGGACGAGACCCAGTACTTC. It translates to CSVEDLGQGDETQYF.

This clonotype was observed many times. The chain is built from TRBV10-3 and TRBJ1-1, with unresolved D. The CDR3 totals 12 residues. The V end lost 6 bases, the J end lost 5 bases, and 10 bases lay between the germline ends. Germline assignment: CDR1 ENHRY and CDR2 SYGVKD. CDR3 sequence: CAIRVRVTEAFF. CDR3 coding DNA: TGTGCCATCAGGGTAAGGGTAACTGAAGCTTTCTTT.

This clonotype was detected many times. This chain joins TRBV12-3 or TRBV12-4 and TRBJ1-2; possible D gene TRBD1, 6 bases. V shed 5 bases and J shed 6 bases, with 19 bases lying between them. The CDR3 length is 15 residues. The CDR3 DNA sequence: TGTGCCAGCAGTGCCCGGCGGGGGCAGAGCCATGGCTACACCTTC. It is translated as CASSARRGQSHGYTF.

This clonotype was counted ten times or more. This chain uses TRBV4-3 with TRBJ1-5; D remains ambiguous. Germline CDR1 is LGHNA and CDR2 is YSLEER. The length of the CDR3 is 15 residues. The ends were cut back, 0 bases at V and 0 bases at J, with 6 bases in the middle. The CDR3 DNA reads as TGCGCCAGCAGCCAAGATTCGTATAGCAATCAGCCCCAGCATTTT. This translates into CASSQDSYSNQPQHF.

This clonotype was recorded at least ten times. This chain uses TRBV5-1 with TRBJ1-1; D is uncertain. V lost 0 bases, J lost 4 bases, and 16 bases lay in between. The CDR3 is 16 residues long. In germline, CDR1 is SGHRS, CDR2 YFSETQ. This CDR3 reads CASSLEGSRVLTEAFF. The DNA of the CDR3 is TGCGCCAGCAGCTTGGAAGGCAGTCGGGTTCTCACTGAAGCTTTCTTT.

This clonotype occurred many times. The J gene is TRBJ1-1, the V gene TRBV27, with TRBD1 as a possible D gene (5 bases). Trimming shortened V by 5 bases and J by 3 bases, and 19 bases separated the two germline ends. Germline CDR1 MNHEY, CDR2 SMNVEV (reference sequence). This CDR3 has 16 amino acids. The CDR3 sequence is CASSPSVGDTDTEAFF. The CDR3 bases are TGTGCCAGCAGTCCTTCCGTGGGGGATACGGACACTGAAGCTTTCTTT.

This clonotype was observed at least ten times. V is TRBV7-2 and J is TRBJ1-5; tentative D call: TRBD1 (5 bases). V lost 0 bases and J 0 bases, leaving 12 bases between the germline ends. This CDR3 contains 17 residues. Germline loops: CDR1 SGHTA, CDR2 FQGNSA. The CDR3 nucleotides read TGTGCCAGCAGCTTAGCGGTCGGAGGGGTTAGCAATCAGCCCCAGCATTTT. Translated: CASSLAVGGVSNQPQHF.